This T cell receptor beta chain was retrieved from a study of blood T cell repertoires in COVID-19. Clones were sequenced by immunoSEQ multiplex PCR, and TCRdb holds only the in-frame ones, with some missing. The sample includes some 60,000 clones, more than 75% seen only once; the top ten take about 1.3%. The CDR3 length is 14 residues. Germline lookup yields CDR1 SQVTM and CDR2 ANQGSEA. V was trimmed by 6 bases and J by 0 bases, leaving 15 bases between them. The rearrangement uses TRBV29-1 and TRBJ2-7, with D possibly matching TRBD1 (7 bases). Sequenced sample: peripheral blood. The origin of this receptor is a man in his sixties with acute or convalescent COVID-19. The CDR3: CSVGRDSISYEQYF. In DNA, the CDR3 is TGCAGCGTGGGGCGGGACAGCATCTCCTACGAGCAGTACTTC.